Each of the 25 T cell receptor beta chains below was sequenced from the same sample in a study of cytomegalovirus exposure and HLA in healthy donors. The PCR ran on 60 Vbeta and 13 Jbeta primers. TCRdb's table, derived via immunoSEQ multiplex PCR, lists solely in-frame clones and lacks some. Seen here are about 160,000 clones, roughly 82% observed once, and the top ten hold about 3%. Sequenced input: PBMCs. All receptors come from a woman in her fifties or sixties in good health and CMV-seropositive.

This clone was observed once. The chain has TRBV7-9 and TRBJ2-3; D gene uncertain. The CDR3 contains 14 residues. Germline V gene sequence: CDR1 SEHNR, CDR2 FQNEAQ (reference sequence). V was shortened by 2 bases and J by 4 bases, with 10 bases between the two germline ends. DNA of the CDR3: TGTGCCAGCAGCTTAACTGGTGAGGCAGATACGCAGTATTTT. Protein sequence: CASSLTGEADTQYF.

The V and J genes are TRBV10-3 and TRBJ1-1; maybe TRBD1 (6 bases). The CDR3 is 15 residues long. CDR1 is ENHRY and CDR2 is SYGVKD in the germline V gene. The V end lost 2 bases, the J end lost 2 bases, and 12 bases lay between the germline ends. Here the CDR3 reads CAISETGGLNTEAFF. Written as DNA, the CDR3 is TGTGCCATCAGTGAGACGGGGGGGCTCAACACTGAAGCTTTCTTT.

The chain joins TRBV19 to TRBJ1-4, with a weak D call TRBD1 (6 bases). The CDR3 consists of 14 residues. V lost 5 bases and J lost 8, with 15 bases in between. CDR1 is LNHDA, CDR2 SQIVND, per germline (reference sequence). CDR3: CASSATGQLEKLFF. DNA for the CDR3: TGTGCCAGTAGTGCCACGGGACAACTCGAAAAACTGTTTTTT.

The CDR3 bases are TGTGCCACCAAGGAGTCTAGCGGTCCACCCGATTTCCAAGAGACCCAGTACTTC. This sequence encodes CATKESSGPPDFQETQYF. V is TRBV10-3 and J is TRBJ2-5, with 7 bases lining up with TRBD2. V dropped 10 bases and J dropped 1; count of bases not matched to a gene: 21. In germline, CDR1 is ENHRY, CDR2 SYGVKD. The CDR3 has 18 residues.

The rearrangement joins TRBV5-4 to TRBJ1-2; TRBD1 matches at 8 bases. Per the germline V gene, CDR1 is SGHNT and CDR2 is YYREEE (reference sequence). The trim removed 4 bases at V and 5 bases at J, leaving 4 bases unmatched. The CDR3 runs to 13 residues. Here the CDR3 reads CASSKDRAYGYTF. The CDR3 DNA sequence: TGTGCCAGCAGCAAGGACAGGGCTTATGGCTACACCTTC.

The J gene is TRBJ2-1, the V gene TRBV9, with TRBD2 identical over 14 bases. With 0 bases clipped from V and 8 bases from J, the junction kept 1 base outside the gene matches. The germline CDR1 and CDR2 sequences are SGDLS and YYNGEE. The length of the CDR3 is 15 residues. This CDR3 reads CASSVGLAGGHEQFF. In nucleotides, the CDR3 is TGTGCCAGCAGCGTAGGACTAGCGGGGGGGCATGAGCAGTTCTTC.

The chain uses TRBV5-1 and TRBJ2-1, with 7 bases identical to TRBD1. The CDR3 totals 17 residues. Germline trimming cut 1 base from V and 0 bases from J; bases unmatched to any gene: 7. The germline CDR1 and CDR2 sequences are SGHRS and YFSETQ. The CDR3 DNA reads TGCGCCAGCAGCTTGCTCCCGACAGGGAACTCCTACAATGAGCAGTTCTTC. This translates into CASSLLPTGNSYNEQFF.

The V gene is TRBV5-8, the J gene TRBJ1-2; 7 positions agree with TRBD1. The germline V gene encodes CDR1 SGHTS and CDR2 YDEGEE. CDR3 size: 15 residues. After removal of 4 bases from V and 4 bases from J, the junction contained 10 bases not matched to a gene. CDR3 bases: TGTGCCAGCAGCACTGGAGGGGGCCGTATCTATGGCTACACCTTC. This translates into CASSTGGGRIYGYTF.

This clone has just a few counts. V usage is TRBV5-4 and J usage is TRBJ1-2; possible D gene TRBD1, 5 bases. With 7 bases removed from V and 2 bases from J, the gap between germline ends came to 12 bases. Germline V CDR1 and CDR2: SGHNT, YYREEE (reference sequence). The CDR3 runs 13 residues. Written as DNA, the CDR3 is TGTGCCAGCTCCGCGGGACTAAACTATGGCTACACCTTC. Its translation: CASSAGLNYGYTF.

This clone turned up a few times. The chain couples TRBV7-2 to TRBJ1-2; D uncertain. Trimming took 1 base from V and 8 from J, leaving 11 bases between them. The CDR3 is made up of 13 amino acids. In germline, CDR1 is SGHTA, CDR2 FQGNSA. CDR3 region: CASSLDTSSGYTF. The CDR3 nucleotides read TGTGCCAGCAGCTTAGACACATCCTCCGGCTACACCTTC.

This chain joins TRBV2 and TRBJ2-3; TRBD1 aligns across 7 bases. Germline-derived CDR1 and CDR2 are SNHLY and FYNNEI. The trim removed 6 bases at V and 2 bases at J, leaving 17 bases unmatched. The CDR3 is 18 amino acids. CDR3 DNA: TGTGCCAGCAGCGAGGGACAGTGGATGGGACCCTTCACAGATACGCAGTATTTT. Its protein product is CASSEGQWMGPFTDTQYF.

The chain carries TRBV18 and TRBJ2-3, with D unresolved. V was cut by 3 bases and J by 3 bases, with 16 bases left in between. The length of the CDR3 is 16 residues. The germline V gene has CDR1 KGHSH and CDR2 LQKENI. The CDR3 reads CASSPLADEATDTQYF. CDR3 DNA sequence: TGTGCCAGCTCACCTCTCGCAGACGAGGCGACAGATACGCAGTATTTT.

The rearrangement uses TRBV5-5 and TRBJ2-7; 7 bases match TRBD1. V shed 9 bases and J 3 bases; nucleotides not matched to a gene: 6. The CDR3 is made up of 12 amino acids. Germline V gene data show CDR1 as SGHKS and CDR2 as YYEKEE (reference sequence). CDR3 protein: CATGTVGYEQYF. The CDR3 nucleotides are TGTGCCACAGGGACAGTTGGCTACGAGCAGTACTTC.

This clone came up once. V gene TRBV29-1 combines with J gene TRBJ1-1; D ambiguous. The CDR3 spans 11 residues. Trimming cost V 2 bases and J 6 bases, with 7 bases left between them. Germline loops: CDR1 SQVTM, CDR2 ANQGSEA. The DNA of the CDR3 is TGCAGCGTTGAAACCGGGGCTGAAGCTTTCTTT. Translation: CSVETGAEAFF.

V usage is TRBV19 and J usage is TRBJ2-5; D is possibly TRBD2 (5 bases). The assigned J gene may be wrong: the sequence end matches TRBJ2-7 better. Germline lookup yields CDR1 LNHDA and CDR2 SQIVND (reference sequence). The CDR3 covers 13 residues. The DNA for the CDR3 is TGTGCCAGTAGTATCCCGGGATCCTACGAGCAGTACTTC. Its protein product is CASSIPGSYEQYF.

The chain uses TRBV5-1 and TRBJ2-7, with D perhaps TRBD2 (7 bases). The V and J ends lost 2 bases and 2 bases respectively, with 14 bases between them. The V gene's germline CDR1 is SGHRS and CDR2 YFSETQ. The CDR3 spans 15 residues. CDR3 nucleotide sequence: TGCGCCAGCAGCTTTCGGGGGGACAAAGCCTACGAGCAGTACTTC. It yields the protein CASSFRGDKAYEQYF. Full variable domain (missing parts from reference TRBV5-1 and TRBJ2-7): KAGVTQTPRYLIKTRGQQVTLSCSPISGHRSVSWYQQTPGQGLQFLFEYFSETQRNKGNFPGRFSGRQFSNSRSEMNVSTLELGDSALYLCASSFRGDKAYEQYFGPGTRLTVT.

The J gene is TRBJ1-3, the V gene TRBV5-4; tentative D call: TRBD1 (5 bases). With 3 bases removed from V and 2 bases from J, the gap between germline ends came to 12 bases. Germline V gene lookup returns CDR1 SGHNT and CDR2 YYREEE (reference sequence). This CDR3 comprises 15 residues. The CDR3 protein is CASSSGPGAGNTIYF. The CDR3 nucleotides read TGTGCCAGCAGCTCCGGACCGGGGGCTGGAAACACCATATATTTT.

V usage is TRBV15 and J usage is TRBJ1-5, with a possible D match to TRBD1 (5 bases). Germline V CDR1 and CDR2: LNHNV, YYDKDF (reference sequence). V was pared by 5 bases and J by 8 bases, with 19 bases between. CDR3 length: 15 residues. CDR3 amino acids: CATSSWGRASEPQHF. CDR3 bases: TGTGCCACCAGCTCCTGGGGCAGGGCAAGCGAGCCCCAGCATTTT.

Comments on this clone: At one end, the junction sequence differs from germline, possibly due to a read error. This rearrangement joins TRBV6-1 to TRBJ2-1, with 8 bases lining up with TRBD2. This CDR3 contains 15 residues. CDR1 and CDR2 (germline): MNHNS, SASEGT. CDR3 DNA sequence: TGTGCCAGCATTGAATTTAGCGGGGAGGTCAATGAGCAGTTCTTC. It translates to CASIEFSGEVNEQFF.

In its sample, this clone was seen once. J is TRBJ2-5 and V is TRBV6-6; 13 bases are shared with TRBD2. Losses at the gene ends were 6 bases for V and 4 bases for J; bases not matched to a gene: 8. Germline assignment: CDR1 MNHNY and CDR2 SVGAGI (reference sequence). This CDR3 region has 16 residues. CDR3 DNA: TGTGCCAGCAGCCGTCGACTAGCGGGGGGAGGAGAGACCCAGTACTTC. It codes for CASSRRLAGGGETQYF.

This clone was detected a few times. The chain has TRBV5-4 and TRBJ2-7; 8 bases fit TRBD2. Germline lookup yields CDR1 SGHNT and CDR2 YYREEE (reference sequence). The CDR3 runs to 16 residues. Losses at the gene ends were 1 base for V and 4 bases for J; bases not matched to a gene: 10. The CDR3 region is CASSLTGTRGGYEQYF. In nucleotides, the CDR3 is TGTGCCAGCAGCTTGACGGGGACTAGGGGTGGGTACGAGCAGTACTTC.

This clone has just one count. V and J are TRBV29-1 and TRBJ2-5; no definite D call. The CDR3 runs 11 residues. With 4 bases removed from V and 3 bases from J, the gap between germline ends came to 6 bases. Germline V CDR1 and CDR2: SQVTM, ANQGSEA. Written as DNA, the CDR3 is TGCAGCGTTGCCAGGAAAGAGACCCAGTACTTC. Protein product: CSVARKETQYF. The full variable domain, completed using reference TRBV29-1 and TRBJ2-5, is SAVISQKPSRDICQRGTSLTIQCQVDSQVTMMFWYRQQPGQSLTLIATANQGSEATYESGFVIDKFPISRPNLTFSTLTVSNMSPEDSSIYLCSVARKETQYFGPGTRLLVL.

The CDR3 bases are TGTGCCAGCACGATCCAAGGAGAAGAGACCCAGTACTTC. Translated: CASTIQGEETQYF. The chain joins TRBV2 to TRBJ2-5; no firm D call. Trimming cost V 7 bases and J 3 bases, with 12 bases left between them. Germline V CDR1 and CDR2: SNHLY, FYNNEI. CDR3 length: 13 amino acids.

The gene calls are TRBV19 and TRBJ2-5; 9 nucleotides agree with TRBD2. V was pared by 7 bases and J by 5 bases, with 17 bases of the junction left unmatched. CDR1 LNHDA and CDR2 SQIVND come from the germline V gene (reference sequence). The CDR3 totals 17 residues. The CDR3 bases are TGTGCCAGTACCTCCGGGGCGGGGGGGACCAAGGCGGAGACCCAGTACTTC. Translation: CASTSGAGGTKAETQYF.

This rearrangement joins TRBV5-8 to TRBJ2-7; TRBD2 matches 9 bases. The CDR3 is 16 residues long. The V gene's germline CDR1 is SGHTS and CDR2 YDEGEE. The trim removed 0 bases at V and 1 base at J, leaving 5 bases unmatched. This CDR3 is CASSLGRSGGSYEQYF. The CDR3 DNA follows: TGTGCCAGCAGCTTGGGGAGGAGCGGGGGGTCCTACGAGCAGTACTTC.